Below, one TCR beta chain is given with its context. The sample comes from a study of blood T cell repertoires in COVID-19. For the study at large: Material from acute and convalescent COVID-19 was sourced from the United States, Italy and Spain. T cells, B-cell-depleted T cells, or PBMCs provided the cDNA or gDNA that served as material.

Authors' analysis steps: Reference gene primer amplification in the assay estimated nucleated cell counts. Generated by immunoSEQ multiplex PCR, the TCRdb table keeps only in-frame clones and is missing some. V and J calls and clone size are as listed in that table; D and trimming were resolved from the DNA. The repertoire has fewer than 350,000 clones, 88% of them found once; the top ten carry 1.6%. Patients of the Seattle cohort, enrolled during active infection, were followed longitudinally. Germline CDR1 reads LNHNV; CDR2 reads YYDKDF (reference sequence). Trimming shortened V by 0 bases and J by 4 bases, and 10 bases separated the two germline ends. CDR3 length: 15 residues.

This TCR derives from a woman in her twenties or thirties with COVID-19, enrolled during active disease. The chain carries TRBV15 and TRBJ1-3; no clear D gene. Material: peripheral blood. For the CDR3, the DNA is TGTGCCACCAGCAGAGATCGGTCGGTGGGAAACACCATATATTTT. Its translation: CATSRDRSVGNTIYF.